The TCR beta chain under discussion was sequenced for a study of T cells after yellow fever vaccination. Study-wide results and limits: There was a possibility that FACS-sorted repertoires contained abundant clonotypes contaminating from the bulk population.

The CDR3 consists of 14 residues. Trimming pared 6 bases from V and 9 bases from J, leaving 18 bases between. This clonotype came up a few times. Antigen specificity is unknown. TCRdb re-called the 5' RACE reads with MiXCR, one entry per CDR3 protein. The sample includes 500,000 to 650,000 distinct CDR3 sequences, around 16% of them seen just once. The material sequenced was PBMCs, taken less than 6 days after the first yellow fever vaccination. The V call is TRBV12-3 or TRBV12-4, the J call TRBJ1-5; D is perhaps TRBD1 (5 bases). The TCR comes from a man aged 18 to 29 who received the YFV17D yellow fever vaccine. The CDR3 coding sequence is TGTGCCAGCAGCATCGGGGGTGATTGGCGGCCCCAGCATTTT. This gives the protein CASSIGGDWRPQHF.